What follows are 2 T cell receptor beta chains derived from one specimen sequenced in a study of cytomegalovirus exposure and HLA in healthy donors. Primers included in the PCR were 60 Vbeta and 13 Jbeta primers. Assay: immunoSEQ multiplex PCR; the TCRdb copy retains only in-frame clones and omits some. The sample has 74,000 or so clones, about 80% seen once. The sample was PBMCs. The receptors originated from a man between 45 and 60 years old in good health and CMV-seropositive.

The chain couples TRBV29-1 to TRBJ2-7, with D perhaps TRBD1 (5 bases). V dropped 3 bases and J dropped 2 bases, with 11 bases sitting between them. Germline CDR1 and CDR2: SQVTM and ANQGSEA. CDR3 length: 13 amino acids. The CDR3 loop reads CSVDGDRPYEQYF. The CDR3 DNA is TGCAGCGTTGACGGCGACAGACCCTACGAGCAGTACTTC.

The rearrangement uses TRBV11-2 and TRBJ1-2, with TRBD1 as a possible D gene (5 bases). Germline CDR1 reads SGHAT; CDR2 reads FQNNGV. V gave up 1 base and J gave up 14 bases, with 14 bases separating them. This CDR3 comprises 12 residues. Here the CDR3 reads CASSLGAGLPTF. CDR3 DNA sequence: TGTGCCAGCAGCTTAGGGGCAGGGCTTCCAACCTTC.